Described below is a single T cell receptor (beta chain) sequence and its context. This record belongs to a study of blood T cell repertoires in COVID-19. At the level of the study: The United States, Italy and Spain were the sources of the acute and convalescent COVID-19 samples. From T cells, B-cell-depleted T cells, or PBMCs came the material, which was cDNA or gDNA.

Per the study methods: Amplification with reference gene primers provided the estimates of nucleated cell counts. Only in-frame clones appear in the TCRdb table, and some are missing; sequencing was by immunoSEQ multiplex PCR. From that table come the V and J calls and clone size; the DNA was used to work out D and trimming. The data show over 450,000 clones, with 80% to 90% seen just once and roughly 0.84% held by the top ten. CDR3 length equals 18 residues. Between the trimmed V and J ends, which lost 3 bases and 0 bases, there was a span of 18 bases. Germline V lookup: CDR1 LNHDA, CDR2 SQIVND (reference sequence).

The chain recombines TRBV19 with TRBJ2-1, with D perhaps matching TRBD1 (7 bases). Sequences were obtained from peripheral blood. This clonotype was sampled from a man younger than 35 with COVID-19, enrolled during active disease. CDR3 region: CASSIHVGRDSSYNEQFF. The DNA of the CDR3 is TGTGCCAGTAGTATCCACGTGGGGCGGGACAGCTCCTACAATGAGCAGTTCTTC.